The text below deals with one TCR beta chain. Its antigen is unknown. Assay: immunoSEQ multiplex PCR; the TCRdb copy retains only in-frame clones and omits some. Among 120,000 or so clones listed, approximately 90% were seen once. The entry originates in a study of T cell responses to AZD1222 COVID-19 vaccine. Study results and caveats: The donor cohort was predominantly white British with a female majority, and clonal diversity may have been underestimated. Two AZD1222 administrations were followed by greater Spike-specific TCR breadth and depth. Vaccine-associated CD4 TCRs spanned spike, dominant at 160-218 and 743-854. Only a handful of AZD1222 recipients, six or seven in all, had baseline seropositivity.

Trimming took 3 bases from V and 4 from J; bases not matched to a gene: 3. The CDR3 has 14 residues. From germline, CDR1 is MDHEN and CDR2 SYDVKM. The gene calls are TRBV28 and TRBJ1-5; TRBD1 aligns across 7 bases. This material consisted of peripheral blood, taken on day 0 of AZD1222 vaccination. The sequence came from an adult in good health. The CDR3 bases are TGTGCCAGCAGTTTCCCGGGACAGAATCAGCCCCAGCATTTT. It specifies CASSFPGQNQPQHF.